Each of the 5 T cell receptor beta chains below was sequenced from the same sample in a study of T cells in Graves' hyperthyroidism and ophthalmopathy. Researchers amplified the TCR beta CDR3 regions from RNA transcripts. The HTBI primer set was used in a first-round RT-PCR of the TCR CDR3. In TCRdb, the multiplex PCR reads were re-called with MiXCR into one record per CDR3 protein. The sample yields approximately 560,000 distinct CDR3 sequences, around 16% seen once. Sequenced input: blood. These receptors were taken from a woman aged 25-40 years with Graves' hyperthyroidism.

This clonotype was detected only a few times. V is TRBV6-2 or TRBV6-3 and J is TRBJ2-1, with 14 nucleotides matching TRBD2. Germline V gene sequence: CDR1 MNHEY, CDR2 SVGEGT. CDR3 size: 15 residues. Unmatched junction bases numbered 6, after V lost 5 bases and J lost 9 bases. In nucleotides, the CDR3 is TGTGCCAGCAGTGGGACTAGCGGGAGATTGGGTGAGCAGTTCTTC. It yields the protein CASSGTSGRLGEQFF.

This clonotype has ten or more counts. The chain couples TRBV11-2 to TRBJ2-4; D gene unclear. Trimming took off 4 bases at V and 0 bases at J, with 13 bases between the two ends. CDR1 is SGHAT and CDR2 is FQNNGV in the germline V gene. This CDR3 has 16 amino acids. The DNA for the CDR3 is TGTGCCAGCAGCTCCCCCCGGCCGGCAGCCAAAAACATTCAGTACTTC. It codes for CASSSPRPAAKNIQYF.

The chain carries TRBV5-1 and TRBJ2-5; D not resolved. The germline gives CDR1 SGHRS, CDR2 YFSETQ. The V and J ends lost 4 bases and 5 bases respectively, with 12 bases between them. CDR3 length equals 13 residues. CDR3 protein: CASSPDWAETQYF. CDR3 DNA sequence: TGCGCCAGCAGCCCTGACTGGGCGGAGACCCAGTACTTC.

The V and J genes are TRBV29-1 and TRBJ2-1; TRBD2 might be the D (5 bases). CDR1 is SQVTM and CDR2 is ANQGSEA in the germline V gene. There are 14 residues in the CDR3. V lost 1 base and J lost 8, with 15 bases in between. CDR3 protein: CSVEVIEGSDEQFF. Written as DNA, the CDR3 is TGCAGCGTTGAAGTGATTGAGGGCTCGGATGAGCAGTTCTTC.

The sample holds many counts of this clonotype. The rearrangement links TRBV3-1 to TRBJ1-2; the D gene is possibly TRBD1 (5 bases). This CDR3 has 13 residues. Trimming removed 0 bases from V and 6 bases from J, with 8 bases in between. Looked up from germline, CDR1 is LGHDT and CDR2 is YNNKEL (reference sequence). The CDR3 nucleotides read TGTGCCAGCAGCCAAGATTCAGGGAATGGCTACACCTTC. As protein: CASSQDSGNGYTF.